This passage covers 28 T cell receptor beta chains from one sample sequenced in a study of cytomegalovirus exposure and HLA in healthy donors. The primer mix had 60 Vbeta and 13 Jbeta primers. TCRdb keeps only in-frame clones here, not all; method: immunoSEQ multiplex PCR. The table lists 190,000 or so clones, 80% to 85% of them singletons. Material for sequencing was PBMCs. The receptors were gathered from a man in his forties or fifties in good health and CMV-seronegative.

The chain combines TRBV6-1 with TRBJ1-1; 8 bases line up with TRBD1. This CDR3 region has 14 residues. The germline gives CDR1 MNHNS, CDR2 SASEGT. J lost 4 bases, V lost 5 bases, and 6 bases had no gene match. In DNA, the CDR3 is TGTGCCAGCAGTCCAGGGGGCAAAGGCACTGAAGCTTTCTTT. As protein: CASSPGGKGTEAFF.

V is TRBV7-9 and J is TRBJ2-2; 11 positions agree with TRBD1. The CDR3 runs to 16 residues. The V gene end was trimmed by 5 bases and the J gene end by 1 base; junction bases not matched to a gene: 3. The germline CDR1 and CDR2 sequences are SEHNR and FQNEAQ (reference sequence). The chain's CDR3 is CASSLGQGENTGELFF. The CDR3 region has the DNA TGTGCCAGCAGCCTGGGACAGGGGGAGAACACCGGGGAGCTGTTTTTT.

This chain links TRBV13 with TRBJ2-3; D gene uncertain. Between the trimmed V and J ends, which lost 4 bases and 3 bases, there was a span of 5 bases. From germline, CDR1 is PRHDT and CDR2 FYEKMQ (reference sequence). The CDR3 consists of 12 residues. CDR3 protein: CASSSLTDTQYF. In nucleotides, the CDR3 is TGTGCCAGCAGCTCTCTAACAGATACGCAGTATTTT.

This clone was recorded once. J is TRBJ1-2 and V is TRBV19, with 10 bases fitting TRBD1. J was trimmed by 7 bases and V by 5 bases; bases with no gene match: 4. Per the germline V gene, CDR1 is LNHDA and CDR2 is SQIVND (reference sequence). The CDR3 sequence is 13 residues long. The CDR3 bases are TGTGCCAGTAGTTCAAGGACAGGGGGTGGCTACACCTTC. Its translation: CASSSRTGGGYTF.

The CDR3 nucleotides are TGTGCCAGTAGTAAATCCCGGGACAGGGCTCGAGTATGGACCATGAACACTGAAGCTTTCTTT. Translation: CASSKSRDRARVWTMNTEAFF. This chain uses TRBV19 with TRBJ1-1; 9 positions agree with TRBD1. This CDR3 spans 21 amino acids. Trimming cost V 4 bases and J 0 bases; bases outside gene matches: 21. Germline CDR1 is LNHDA and CDR2 is SQIVND (reference sequence).

V is TRBV15 and J is TRBJ2-3; TRBD1 is a possible D gene (5 bases). Germline CDR1 reads LNHNV; CDR2 reads YYDKDF (reference sequence). The CDR3 sequence is 15 residues long. V shed 1 base and J shed 5 bases, with 13 bases lying between them. CDR3: CATSRVDSIGDTQYF. CDR3 bases: TGTGCCACCAGCAGAGTCGACAGCATCGGAGATACGCAGTATTTT.

The rearrangement joins TRBV7-2 to TRBJ2-5; TRBD2 matches 8 bases. V shed 1 base, J shed 7 bases, and the junction held 14 bases outside the gene matches. CDR1 SGHTA and CDR2 FQGNSA come from the germline V gene. This CDR3 region has 17 residues. The CDR3 DNA reads TGTGCCAGCAGCTTAGACGGGACTAGGGGACTTAGAGGGACCCAGTACTTC. Protein sequence: CASSLDGTRGLRGTQYF.

This clone has a handful of counts. V is TRBV19 and J is TRBJ1-5; 7 nucleotides align to TRBD1. Germline V gene data show CDR1 as LNHDA and CDR2 as SQIVND (reference sequence). This CDR3 has 14 amino acids. Trimming at V came to 6 bases and at J to 9 bases, leaving 11 bases not matched to a gene. CDR3 amino acids: CASSPEQRGRPQHF. The DNA for the CDR3 is TGTGCCAGTAGCCCTGAGCAGAGGGGGCGGCCCCAGCATTTT.

The rearrangement joins TRBV7-2 to TRBJ2-1, with TRBD1 matching 7 bases. V lost 3 bases to trimming and J lost 0 bases; unmatched junction nucleotides: 8. This CDR3 comprises 17 residues. Germline V gives CDR1 SGHTA, CDR2 FQGNSA. The CDR3 nucleotides read TGTGCCAGCAGCTTTCGACAGGGATCCTTCTCCTACAATGAGCAGTTCTTC. Translating gives CASSFRQGSFSYNEQFF.

The chain carries TRBV5-1 and TRBJ2-5; 7 bases match TRBD2. The J segment lost 1 base and the V segment lost 7 bases, leaving 4 bases of the junction unmatched. CDR3 size: 13 residues. Germline loops: CDR1 SGHRS, CDR2 YFSETQ. CDR3 DNA: TGCGCCAGCCGAGCGGGGCCCCAAGAGACCCAGTACTTC. It is translated as CASRAGPQETQYF.

V and J are TRBV19 and TRBJ1-2; D unresolved. V was trimmed by 5 bases and J by 7 bases, leaving 14 bases between them. The CDR3 sequence is 13 residues long. The germline V gene has CDR1 LNHDA and CDR2 SQIVND (reference sequence). CDR3 DNA sequence: TGTGCCAGTAGTCCGCTTGTTGGCTCTGGCTACACCTTC. Protein sequence: CASSPLVGSGYTF.

The J gene is TRBJ2-7, the V gene TRBV13; 12 positions agree with TRBD1. Germline CDR1 reads PRHDT; CDR2 reads FYEKMQ (reference sequence). Trimming removed 4 bases from V and 7 bases from J; junction bases left unmatched: 8. The CDR3 sequence is 15 residues long. For the CDR3, the DNA is TGTGCCAGCAGCTCTCAGGGACAGGGGGCGGTGGAGCAGTACTTC. This codes for CASSSQGQGAVEQYF.

The chain combines TRBV4-2 with TRBJ1-6, with D possibly TRBD1 on 6 matching bases. Trimming took off 1 base at V and 8 bases at J, with 18 bases between the two ends. Germline V gene lookup returns CDR1 LGHNA and CDR2 YNFKEQ. CDR3 length: 17 amino acids. The CDR3 DNA sequence: TGTGCCAGCAGCCAAGCAACTGGGGGCAGGGGCTATTCACCCCTCCACTTT. It codes for CASSQATGGRGYSPLHF.

The chain uses TRBV19 and TRBJ1-1; D is perhaps TRBD1 (6 bases). The V end lost 5 bases, the J end lost 0 bases, and 13 bases lay between the germline ends. This CDR3 is built from 15 residues. Looked up from germline, CDR1 is LNHDA and CDR2 is SQIVND (reference sequence). CDR3: CASSLLGTLNTEAFF. In DNA, the CDR3 is TGTGCCAGTAGTCTCCTAGGGACATTGAACACTGAAGCTTTCTTT.

This chain uses TRBV27 with TRBJ2-7; 10 nucleotides line up with TRBD2. V was pared by 8 bases and J by 2 bases, with 3 bases of the junction left unmatched. Germline V gives CDR1 MNHEY, CDR2 SMNVEV (reference sequence). The CDR3 length is 13 residues. The CDR3 nucleotides read TGTGCCAGCGGCCTAGCGGGGGCCTACGAGCAGTACTTC. It encodes CASGLAGAYEQYF.

The rearrangement links TRBV19 to TRBJ2-2; 7 bases fit TRBD1. The germline V gene has CDR1 LNHDA and CDR2 SQIVND (reference sequence). The CDR3 is made up of 15 amino acids. After removal of 6 bases from V and 0 bases from J, the junction contained 4 bases not matched to a gene. The CDR3 DNA sequence: TGTGCCAGTAGAGGACAGGCCGCGAACACCGGGGAGCTGTTTTTT. Translated: CASRGQAANTGELFF.

The chain combines TRBV9 with TRBJ2-1; the match to TRBD1 covers 10 bases. Germline values: CDR1 SGDLS, CDR2 YYNGEE. V lost 0 bases to trimming and J lost 4 bases; unmatched junction nucleotides: 1. This CDR3 region has 15 residues. The CDR3 spells CASSVGQGAYNEQFF. CDR3 DNA: TGTGCCAGCAGCGTAGGACAGGGGGCATACAATGAGCAGTTCTTC.

The rearrangement joins TRBV5-1 to TRBJ1-1, with 7 bases aligning to TRBD1. The CDR3 loop spans 14 amino acids. Germline V lookup: CDR1 SGHRS, CDR2 YFSETQ. The V and J ends lost 3 bases and 6 bases, in that order; junction bases with no gene match: 8. As DNA, the CDR3 is TGCGCCAGCAGCTCAAAAGGACAGGCCTCTGAAGCTTTCTTT. It translates to CASSSKGQASEAFF.

This clone was seen only a few times. This chain uses TRBV12-2 with TRBJ1-5; TRBD1 is the table's D call and was not checked against the DNA. TRBV12-2 is a pseudogene. This CDR3 contains 18 residues. The CDR3 region has the DNA TGTGCAAGTCGCCCAATCGTGGGGGACAACCCAACCGATCAGCCCCAGCATTTT. Translating gives CASRPIVGDNPTDQPQHF.

The chain uses TRBV5-1 and TRBJ2-1; the match to TRBD2 covers 10 bases. The CDR3 length is 15 residues. The V gene's germline CDR1 is SGHRS and CDR2 YFSETQ. V lost 3 bases to trimming and J lost 5 bases; unmatched junction nucleotides: 5. The CDR3 DNA reads TGCGCCAGCAGCTGGGTAGCGGGGGGACACAATGAGCAGTTCTTC. Encoded protein: CASSWVAGGHNEQFF.

This chain links TRBV7-8 with TRBJ2-1; TRBD2 aligns across 7 bases. The CDR3 covers 16 residues. Per germline, CDR1 SGHVS and CDR2 FQNEAQ. The junction had 10 bases not matched to a gene; V was cut back by 4 bases and J by 4 bases. The CDR3 DNA sequence: TGTGCCAGCAGCTCCTACGGGGGGACTCAATACAATGAGCAGTTCTTC. Its translation: CASSSYGGTQYNEQFF.

This clone was seen once. This chain connects TRBV19 to TRBJ2-7; D perhaps matches TRBD1 (5 bases). Trimming shortened V by 5 bases and J by 3 bases, and 20 bases separated the two germline ends. The V gene's germline CDR1 is LNHDA and CDR2 SQIVND (reference sequence). The CDR3 spans 16 residues. The CDR3: CASSEPTQGYRYEQYF. The CDR3 DNA reads TGTGCCAGTAGTGAGCCCACGCAGGGATACCGCTACGAGCAGTACTTC.

The chain links TRBV5-1 to TRBJ2-7; tentatively, D is TRBD1 (6 bases). Looked up from germline, CDR1 is SGHRS and CDR2 is YFSETQ. The CDR3 spans 15 residues. With 4 bases removed from V and 5 bases from J, the gap between germline ends came to 19 bases. The CDR3 loop is CASSKTGTSFHEQYF. CDR3 sequence (DNA): TGCGCCAGCAGCAAGACCGGGACAAGCTTCCACGAGCAGTACTTC.

The gene calls are TRBV9 and TRBJ2-3; maybe TRBD2 (5 bases). V lost 1 base, J lost 0 bases, and 18 bases lay in between. CDR3 size: 18 residues. The germline gives CDR1 SGDLS, CDR2 YYNGEE. The CDR3 nucleotides are TGTGCCAGCAGCGTAATTCCTGGAGGCCCGCCTAGCACAGATACGCAGTATTTT. It is translated as CASSVIPGGPPSTDTQYF. Supplemented by reference TRBV9 and TRBJ2-3, the full variable domain reads DSGVTQTPKHLITATGQRVTLRCSPRSGDLSVYWYQQSLDQGLQFLIQYYNGEERAKGNILERFSAQQFPDLHSELNLSSLELGDSALYFCASSVIPGGPPSTDTQYFGPGTRLTVL.

The chain couples TRBV7-6 to TRBJ1-1; a weak D match, TRBD1 (5 bases). This CDR3 has 16 residues. CDR1 and CDR2 from the germline V gene are SGHVS and FNYEAQ. V was clipped by 6 bases and J by 1 base, with 18 bases between them. This CDR3 is CASSPGGIGGNTEAFF. The CDR3 DNA reads as TGTGCCAGCAGTCCTGGGGGGATAGGCGGGAACACTGAAGCTTTCTTT.

The chain combines TRBV10-3 with TRBJ2-1; TRBD1 agrees at 8 bases. CDR1 is ENHRY, CDR2 SYGVKD, per germline. The CDR3 is 15 residues long. The J segment lost 7 bases and the V segment lost 3 bases, leaving 8 bases of the junction unmatched. The CDR3 DNA sequence: TGTGCCATCAGTGACCCCAGGACAGGGAATAATGAGCAGTTCTTC. It encodes CAISDPRTGNNEQFF.

The chain links TRBV18 to TRBJ1-1, with 7 bases that match TRBD1. The CDR3 consists of 16 residues. V lost 4 bases, J lost 3 bases, and 11 bases stayed unmatched. The germline gives CDR1 KGHSH, CDR2 LQKENI. The CDR3 sequence is CASSRSTGYLDTEAFF. CDR3 nucleotides: TGTGCCAGCTCACGGTCGACAGGGTATTTGGACACTGAAGCTTTCTTT.

The CDR3 DNA reads as TGCGCCACCTTGGACAGGGGAAGAACTGAAGCTTTCTTT. Translation gives CATLDRGRTEAFF. The chain combines TRBV5-1 with TRBJ1-1, with 9 nucleotides matching TRBD1. CDR1 is SGHRS, CDR2 YFSETQ, per germline. This CDR3 has 13 residues. The V gene end was trimmed by 9 bases and the J gene end by 5 bases; junction bases not matched to a gene: 8.